The text below deals with one T cell receptor beta chain. Its antigen is currently unknown. PCR primers comprised 60 Vbeta and 13 Jbeta primers. In the original analysis: Later reanalysis found around 74 million unique TCR beta chains, about 10 million of them shared. Profiled with immunoSEQ multiplex PCR; TCRdb holds only in-frame clones, not every one. V, J and clone size are taken as reported in that table, and D and trimming were inferred from the DNA itself. The sample holds about 170,000 clones; roughly four fifths are singletons and the top ten take roughly 0.82%. This sample is drawn from a study of cytomegalovirus exposure and HLA in healthy donors. Trimming left V 3 bases short and J 4 bases short, with 18 bases between. The germline CDR1 and CDR2 sequences are MGHDK and SYGVNS. The length of the CDR3 is 16 residues. Study conclusions and caveats: Researchers reported that a few CMV-associated chains were confirmed in vitro as CMV antigen-specific. Cytomegalovirus association was listed for around 180 TCR beta chains. V- and J-gene trimming of TCR beta was linked (in a later analysis) to a missense DCLRE1C variant.

The clonotype comes from a female donor in good health and CMV-seronegative. J is TRBJ1-2 and V is TRBV25-1; D uncertain. Sequenced sample: PBMCs. CDR3 region: CASSDPYEAGAYGYTF. In nucleotides, the CDR3 is TGTGCCAGCAGTGACCCCTACGAAGCAGGCGCCTATGGCTACACCTTC.